One sample yielded the 32 T cell receptor beta chains listed below, sequenced in a study of cytomegalovirus exposure and HLA in healthy donors. The PCR had 60 Vbeta and 13 Jbeta primers. Libraries were prepared by immunoSEQ multiplex PCR; TCRdb keeps only in-frame clonotypes and omits some of them. The sample has 170,000 or so clones, over 60% seen once. Sequencing was carried out using PBMCs. These receptors all come from a man aged 35-49 years in good health and CMV-seronegative.

This chain joins TRBV4-3 and TRBJ2-4, with TRBD1 as a possible D gene (6 bases). V was cut by 0 bases and J by 4 bases, with 13 bases left in between. Germline lookup yields CDR1 LGHNA and CDR2 YSLEER. The CDR3 spans 16 residues. CDR3 DNA sequence: TGCGCCAGCAGCCAAGATAAGGCAGGGGCTAAAAACATTCAGTACTTC. Amino acid sequence: CASSQDKAGAKNIQYF.

The chain joins TRBV7-9 to TRBJ2-7; TRBD1 might be the D (5 bases). V lost 5 bases and J lost 0, with 8 bases in between. The germline V gene has CDR1 SEHNR and CDR2 FQNEAQ (reference sequence). The CDR3 is made up of 13 amino acids. CDR3 nucleotides: TGTGCCAGCAGCACGACAGCCTCCTACGAGCAGTACTTC. It codes for CASSTTASYEQYF.

The chain links TRBV11-2 to TRBJ1-1; TRBD1 might be the D (6 bases). This CDR3 region has 14 residues. The germline V gene encodes CDR1 SGHAT and CDR2 FQNNGV. V dropped 1 base and J dropped 7 bases, with 13 bases sitting between them. CDR3 residues: CASSLAQGPHEAFF. CDR3 coding DNA: TGTGCCAGCAGCTTAGCCCAGGGGCCTCATGAAGCTTTCTTT.

The V and J genes are TRBV11-3 and TRBJ1-1, with unresolved D. This CDR3 is built from 13 residues. Per germline, CDR1 SGHNT and CDR2 YENEEA. The V and J ends lost 6 bases and 4 bases respectively, with 12 bases between them. The CDR3 reads CASSINFGTEAFF. The CDR3 nucleotides are TGTGCCAGCAGTATTAACTTCGGCACTGAAGCTTTCTTT.

This clone was counted only a few times. Other DNA sequences in this specimen translate into the identical CDR3. The V call is TRBV4-3, the J call TRBJ1-4; 9 bases fit TRBD1. Germline V gene sequence: CDR1 LGHNA, CDR2 YSLEER. J was trimmed by 4 bases and V by 0 bases; bases with no gene match: 0. This CDR3 has 15 amino acids. The CDR3 DNA sequence: TGCGCCAGCAGCCAAGAGGACAGGGGTAATGAAAAACTGTTTTTT. It translates to CASSQEDRGNEKLFF.

The chain recombines TRBV30 with TRBJ1-4, with D possibly matching TRBD1 (6 bases). The CDR3 contains 14 residues. The germline V gene encodes CDR1 GTSNPN and CDR2 SVGIG (reference sequence). Trimming cost V 3 bases and J 4 bases, with 12 bases left between them. The CDR3 DNA reads as TGTGCCTGGAGCGGAAAGGGGGTTAATGAAAAACTGTTTTTT. It yields the protein CAWSGKGVNEKLFF.

V and J are TRBV19 and TRBJ1-4; D uncertain. Trimming removed 4 bases from V and 6 bases from J, with 15 bases in between. This CDR3 region has 15 residues. CDR1 is LNHDA and CDR2 is SQIVND in the germline V gene (reference sequence). The CDR3 reads CASSKLYDGYEKLFF. CDR3 nucleotide sequence: TGTGCCAGTAGTAAACTATATGACGGGTATGAAAAACTGTTTTTT.

Only a few counts were recorded for this clone. The chain combines TRBV11-1 with TRBJ2-1, with a weak D call TRBD2 (6 bases). CDR1 is SGHAT and CDR2 is FQDESV in the germline V gene (reference sequence). The V end lost 1 base, the J end lost 12 bases, and 13 bases lay between the germline ends. The CDR3 covers 13 residues. The CDR3 spells CASSLDGVGGQFF. Here the CDR3 DNA reads TGTGCCAGCAGCTTAGATGGGGTGGGGGGGCAGTTCTTC. The full variable domain, rest sourced from reference TRBV11-1 and TRBJ2-1, is EAEVAQSPRYKITEKSQAVAFWCDPISGHATLYWYRQILGQGPELLVQFQDESVVDDSQLPKDRFSAERLKGVDSTLKIQPAELGDSAMYLCASSLDGVGGQFFGPGTRLTVL.

This clone has more than one count but fewer than ten. CDR3 sequence reads: CASSFNLADRHTDTQYF. The CDR3 bases are TGTGCCAGCAGCTTCAACCTAGCGGACCGCCACACAGATACGCAGTATTTT. The chain employs TRBV7-6 and TRBJ2-3, with TRBD2 matching over 7 bases. V lost 3 bases and J lost 2; bases outside the gene matches: 11. Germline V gene data show CDR1 as SGHVS and CDR2 as FNYEAQ. The CDR3 spans 17 residues. The full variable domain, with the rest looked up from reference TRBV7-6 and TRBJ2-3, is GAGVSQSPRYKVTKRGQDVALRCDPISGHVSLYWYRQALGQGPEFLTYFNYEAQQDKSGLPNDRFSAERPEGSISTLTIQRTEQRDSAMYRCASSFNLADRHTDTQYFGPGTRLTVL.

V is TRBV10-3 and J is TRBJ1-6; 9 bases agree with TRBD1. The CDR3 is 15 amino acids. J lost 10 bases, V lost 0 bases, and 4 bases had no gene match. CDR1 and CDR2 from the germline V gene are ENHRY and SYGVKD. The chain's CDR3 is CAISESGGQGSPLHF. The CDR3 DNA reads as TGTGCCATCAGTGAGTCGGGGGGACAGGGATCACCCCTCCACTTT.

The rearrangement uses TRBV7-9 and TRBJ2-3; 7 bases match TRBD1. V was clipped by 5 bases and J by 5 bases; unmatched bases: 13. Germline V CDR1 and CDR2: SEHNR, FQNEAQ (reference sequence). The CDR3 spans 16 residues. As DNA, the CDR3 is TGTGCCAGCAGCCCAGGTAGGGCAGGGGGTGAAGATACGCAGTATTTT. Its translation is CASSPGRAGGEDTQYF.

This clone was seen a single time. The chain has TRBV7-9 and TRBJ2-6, with TRBD1 matching over 11 bases. Trimming removed 2 bases from V and 2 bases from J; junction bases left unmatched: 5. The CDR3 has 18 amino acids. The V gene's germline CDR1 is SEHNR and CDR2 FQNEAQ (reference sequence). CDR3 coding DNA: TGTGCCAGCAGCTTAAGACGGACAGGGGGCGCTGGGGCCAACGTCCTGACTTTC. It encodes CASSLRRTGGAGANVLTF.

The chain links TRBV7-2 to TRBJ1-1, with 8 positions matching TRBD1. With 3 bases clipped from V and 5 bases from J, the junction kept 8 bases outside the gene matches. The CDR3 spans 15 residues. CDR1 SGHTA and CDR2 FQGNSA come from the germline V gene. The CDR3 nucleotides are TGTGCCAGCAGCTTCAACACAGGGGGTGGTACTGAAGCTTTCTTT. This codes for CASSFNTGGGTEAFF.

The rearrangement joins TRBV7-2 to TRBJ1-6; no clear D gene. There are 14 residues in the CDR3. Deletions cut 5 bases from V and 8 bases from J, with 13 bases between. Germline V lookup: CDR1 SGHTA, CDR2 FQGNSA. CDR3 in DNA: TGTGCCAGCAGCCCTCAGGCCCAGGATTCACCCCTCCACTTT. This sequence encodes CASSPQAQDSPLHF.

The J gene is TRBJ2-3, the V gene TRBV7-9; TRBD1 is a possible D gene (6 bases). The CDR3 spans 15 residues. The germline gives CDR1 SEHNR, CDR2 FQNEAQ (reference sequence). The germline V and J ends were trimmed by 2 bases and 0 bases, with 9 bases remaining between them. The CDR3 spells CASSLMDRSTDTQYF. Written as DNA, the CDR3 is TGTGCCAGCAGCTTAATGGACAGAAGCACAGATACGCAGTATTTT.

The chain uses TRBV9 and TRBJ2-1; D possibly corresponds to TRBD2 (7 bases). Germline V gene sequence: CDR1 SGDLS, CDR2 YYNGEE. Trimming stripped 4 bases from V and 1 base from J, with 15 bases between. CDR3 length equals 16 residues. The CDR3 nucleotides read TGTGCCAGCAGCCCCGATGGGGGGGCGTCCTACAATGAGCAGTTCTTC. This codes for CASSPDGGASYNEQFF.

This clone came up once. The chain is built from TRBV2 and TRBJ2-2, with D perhaps matching TRBD1 (6 bases). Germline V lookup: CDR1 SNHLY, CDR2 FYNNEI. This CDR3 is built from 15 residues. V was cut by 2 bases and J by 3 bases, with 10 bases left in between. The CDR3, as DNA: TGTGCCAGCAGTGAACAGGACAGCTACACCGGGGAGCTGTTTTTT. Translation: CASSEQDSYTGELFF.

The V gene is TRBV5-1, the J gene TRBJ2-7, with D perhaps TRBD2 (6 bases). Trimming pared 1 base from V and 0 bases from J, leaving 14 bases between. The CDR3 loop spans 16 amino acids. The germline V gene has CDR1 SGHRS and CDR2 YFSETQ. CDR3 residues: CASSLWTGGSSYEQYF. Here the CDR3 DNA reads TGCGCCAGCAGCTTGTGGACCGGGGGAAGCTCCTACGAGCAGTACTTC.

The gene calls are TRBV4-3 and TRBJ1-2; a weak D match, TRBD1 (5 bases). The germline V and J ends were trimmed by 4 bases and 1 base, with 16 bases remaining between them. The germline V gene has CDR1 LGHNA and CDR2 YSLEER. CDR3 length: 16 amino acids. CDR3 sequence reads: CASSLRVGGVNYGYTF. Written as DNA, the CDR3 is TGCGCCAGCAGCCTTAGGGTGGGGGGGGTTAACTATGGCTACACCTTC.

The chain recombines TRBV9 with TRBJ1-1; 10 bases map to TRBD1. This CDR3 region has 16 residues. Germline V gives CDR1 SGDLS, CDR2 YYNGEE. The V gene end was trimmed by 3 bases and the J gene end by 3 bases; junction bases not matched to a gene: 8. The DNA of the CDR3 is TGTGCCAGCAGCGAGGGGACAGGGGCCCTGGACACTGAAGCTTTCTTT. Its translation is CASSEGTGALDTEAFF.

The V and J genes are TRBV5-1 and TRBJ1-2; the match to TRBD1 covers 10 bases. Trimming at V came to 0 bases and at J to 6 bases, leaving 2 bases not matched to a gene. The CDR3 has 14 residues. The V gene's germline CDR1 is SGHRS and CDR2 YFSETQ. The CDR3 DNA reads as TGCGCCAGCAGCTTGGGACAGGGGGCAAATGGCTACACCTTC. Amino acids: CASSLGQGANGYTF.

The V gene is TRBV12-5, the J gene TRBJ1-1; D possibly corresponds to TRBD1 (6 bases). Trimming took off 5 bases at V and 3 bases at J, with 10 bases between the two ends. The germline gives CDR1 LGHNT, CDR2 FRNRAP. The CDR3 covers 13 residues. CDR3 bases: TGTGCTAGTGGTCTGGACAGCTACACTGAAGCTTTCTTT. As protein: CASGLDSYTEAFF.

The chain joins TRBV7-2 to TRBJ2-1; perhaps TRBD1 as D (7 bases). Germline loops: CDR1 SGHTA, CDR2 FQGNSA. The length of the CDR3 is 16 residues. Trimming pared 6 bases from V and 4 bases from J, leaving 19 bases between. CDR3 region: CASRRTSRGQYNEQFF. In DNA, the CDR3 is TGTGCCAGCAGGCGAACTAGCAGGGGACAGTACAATGAGCAGTTCTTC.

This chain links TRBV9 with TRBJ2-3, with unresolved D. Germline V lookup: CDR1 SGDLS, CDR2 YYNGEE. The germline V and J ends were trimmed by 0 bases and 8 bases, with 16 bases remaining between them. This CDR3 comprises 15 residues. In nucleotides, the CDR3 is TGTGCCAGCAGCGTAGGCCCGGAGACCGAGAGTACGCAGTATTTT. It codes for CASSVGPETESTQYF.

This chain links TRBV15 with TRBJ2-7; 10 nucleotides line up with TRBD2. The CDR3 loop spans 15 amino acids. Germline loops: CDR1 LNHNV, CDR2 YYDKDF (reference sequence). Losses at the gene ends were 0 bases for V and 8 bases for J; bases not matched to a gene: 7. The CDR3 region is CATSRDKLAGSKQYF. The CDR3 coding sequence is TGTGCCACCAGCAGAGATAAACTAGCGGGAAGTAAGCAGTACTTC.

The chain recombines TRBV18 with TRBJ1-1; D is unclear. Trimming removed 2 bases at V and 1 base at J, with 5 bases between. Per germline, CDR1 KGHSH and CDR2 LQKENI. The CDR3 has 13 residues. In DNA form, the CDR3 reads TGTGCCAGCTCACCAACAGAGAACACTGAAGCTTTCTTT. Encoded protein: CASSPTENTEAFF.

The rearrangement joins TRBV18 to TRBJ1-5; unclear D gene. Trimming took off 5 bases at V and 4 bases at J, with 9 bases between the two ends. Germline lookup yields CDR1 KGHSH and CDR2 LQKENI. The CDR3 spans 13 residues. The CDR3, as DNA: TGTGCCAGCTCAAACGCCGGGAATCAGCCCCAGCATTTT. Its protein is CASSNAGNQPQHF.

V usage is TRBV2 and J usage is TRBJ1-5; unclear D gene. Germline assignment: CDR1 SNHLY and CDR2 FYNNEI. V gave up 7 bases and J gave up 4 bases, with 11 bases separating them. The CDR3 spans 13 residues. As DNA, the CDR3 is TGTGCCAGCACCCAGGAGGTAAATCAGCCCCAGCATTTT. Protein sequence: CASTQEVNQPQHF.

The chain has TRBV4-1 and TRBJ2-5; 11 nucleotides agree with TRBD1. Germline V gene lookup returns CDR1 MGHRA and CDR2 YSYEKL. J lost 5 bases, V lost 6 bases, and 11 bases had no gene match. This CDR3 is 16 amino acids long. The chain's CDR3 is CASRNGQGASRETQYF. In nucleotides, the CDR3 is TGCGCCAGCAGAAATGGACAGGGGGCTTCCCGGGAGACCCAGTACTTC.

The rearrangement joins TRBV19 to TRBJ2-1, with D perhaps matching TRBD1 (7 bases). Trimming removed 7 bases at V and 1 base at J, with 14 bases between. Germline CDR1 reads LNHDA; CDR2 reads SQIVND (reference sequence). The CDR3 sequence is 15 residues long. CDR3 in amino acids: CASKEQGRSYNEQFF. DNA of the CDR3: TGTGCCAGTAAAGAACAGGGGAGGTCCTACAATGAGCAGTTCTTC. The whole variable domain, filled in from reference TRBV19 and TRBJ2-1, reads DGGITQSPKYLFRKEGQNVTLSCEQNLNHDAMYWYRQDPGQGLRLIYYSQIVNDFQKGDIAEGYSVSREKKESFPLTVTSAQKNPTAFYLCASKEQGRSYNEQFFGPGTRLTVL.

There are a few counts of this clone. V usage is TRBV5-8 and J usage is TRBJ1-5; no firm D call. Germline CDR1 and CDR2: SGHTS and YDEGEE. V lost 1 base and J lost 1, with 12 bases in between. This CDR3 is 16 amino acids long. This CDR3 reads CASSLFAARSNQPQHF. The CDR3 nucleotides are TGTGCCAGCAGCTTGTTTGCGGCTCGGAGCAATCAGCCCCAGCATTTT.

The rearrangement links TRBV10-2 to TRBJ2-7; 9 nucleotides match TRBD1. Unmatched junction bases numbered 6, after V lost 8 bases and J lost 7 bases. Per the germline V gene, CDR1 is WSHSY and CDR2 is SAAADI. The CDR3 covers 12 residues. The CDR3 nucleotides read TGCGCCAGCCGACAGGGGGGGAGAGAGCAGTACTTC. Translation gives CASRQGGREQYF.